What follows are 27 T cell receptor beta chains derived from one specimen sequenced in a study of blood T cell repertoires in COVID-19. Libraries were prepared by immunoSEQ multiplex PCR; TCRdb keeps only in-frame clonotypes and omits some of them. The sample lists approximately 220,000 clones; just under 90% were seen once. The sequenced material came from PBMCs or T cells enriched from blood (not recorded which). The source is a woman aged 30 to 39 with acute COVID-19.

This chain uses TRBV5-1 with TRBJ1-1; D is unresolved. The CDR3 length is 13 residues. The V gene's germline CDR1 is SGHRS and CDR2 YFSETQ. V lost 0 bases and J lost 0, with 3 bases in between. The CDR3 is CASSLALNTEAFF. CDR3 nucleotides: TGCGCCAGCAGCTTGGCCTTGAACACTGAAGCTTTCTTT.

The chain carries TRBV7-3 and TRBJ2-3; D is perhaps TRBD2 (6 bases). Germline V gives CDR1 SGHTA, CDR2 FQGTGA. Trimming took off 6 bases at V and 7 bases at J, with 14 bases between the two ends. This CDR3 has 13 amino acids. The CDR3 nucleotides are TGTGCCAGCAGTCCGGCGGGGCGAAATACGCAGTATTTT. It translates to CASSPAGRNTQYF.

CDR3 in amino acids: CASSPDPRGDYGYTF. The CDR3 coding sequence is TGTGCCAGCAGCCCCGACCCCAGGGGGGACTATGGCTACACCTTC. The chain carries TRBV7-8 and TRBJ1-2; 7 bases match TRBD1. Germline V lookup: CDR1 SGHVS, CDR2 FQNEAQ. The junction had 9 bases not matched to a gene; V was cut back by 5 bases and J by 3 bases. The CDR3 has 15 amino acids.

The rearrangement links TRBV12-3 or TRBV12-4 to TRBJ1-6; the D is unclear. This CDR3 is 13 amino acids long. The V end was cut by 2 bases, the J end by 12 bases, with 11 bases between. CDR3 DNA: TGTGCCAGCAGTTTACGCCCGAGCCAACCCCTCCACTTT. Translating it yields CASSLRPSQPLHF.

The chain is built from TRBV5-4 and TRBJ1-2, with 10 nucleotides matching TRBD1. Unmatched junction bases numbered 5, after V lost 3 bases and J lost 3 bases. In germline, CDR1 is SGHNT, CDR2 YYREEE (reference sequence). This CDR3 contains 15 residues. The CDR3 spells CASSWGTGEYYGYTF. The CDR3 bases are TGTGCCAGCAGCTGGGGGACAGGGGAATACTATGGCTACACCTTC.

J is TRBJ2-5 and V is TRBV19; a possible D gene is TRBD1 (6 bases). CDR3 length: 14 amino acids. Germline V gives CDR1 LNHDA, CDR2 SQIVND (reference sequence). Trimming pared 4 bases from V and 1 base from J, leaving 10 bases between. The CDR3: CASSRTATQETQYF. CDR3 in DNA: TGTGCCAGTAGTAGGACAGCTACCCAAGAGACCCAGTACTTC.

In this sample, this clone turned up once. The chain uses TRBV11-2 and TRBJ2-7; TRBD1 matches 7 bases. V was pared by 5 bases and J by 2 bases, with 9 bases of the junction left unmatched. This CDR3 is 15 amino acids long. Looked up from germline, CDR1 is SGHAT and CDR2 is FQNNGV. The CDR3, as DNA: TGTGCCAGCAGCCAATCCGGGGACAGTCCCTACGAGCAGTACTTC. Encoded protein: CASSQSGDSPYEQYF.

CDR3 DNA: TGTGCCAGCAGATCCGGGAAGAGCCTTGCAGATACGCAGTATTTT. It specifies CASRSGKSLADTQYF. The gene calls are TRBV6-5 and TRBJ2-3; a possible D gene is TRBD2 (5 bases). This CDR3 spans 15 amino acids. The V gene lost 6 bases and the J gene lost 4 bases, with 17 bases spanning the gap. CDR1 is MNHEY and CDR2 is SVGAGI in the germline V gene.

With regard to this clone: An end of the junction does not agree with germline; a read error may underlie this. At the DNA level, this CDR3 is encoded by other sequences in the same sample as well. The chain recombines TRBV25-1 with TRBJ1-2; 8 bases are shared with TRBD1. The germline CDR1 and CDR2 sequences are MGHDK and SYGVNS. The CDR3 spans 13 residues. The CDR3 sequence is CASSRGQDYGYTF. The CDR3 DNA sequence: TGTGCCAGCAGTCGGGGACAGGACTATGGTTACACCTTC.

V gene TRBV7-3 combines with J gene TRBJ2-6; unclear D gene. Trimming left V 1 base short and J 1 base short, with 8 bases between. The CDR3 runs to 16 residues. The germline gives CDR1 SGHTA, CDR2 FQGTGA. The DNA of the CDR3 is TGTGCCAGCAGCTTAATGCCCGGGTCTGGGGCCAACGTCCTGACTTTC. Protein sequence: CASSLMPGSGANVLTF.

V is TRBV7-2 and J is TRBJ2-3, with TRBD2 as a possible D gene (5 bases). CDR3 length equals 15 residues. Per the germline V gene, CDR1 is SGHTA and CDR2 is FQGNSA. Trimming removed 3 bases at V and 4 bases at J, with 14 bases between. CDR3 residues: CASSLRVSSADTQYF. CDR3 nucleotide sequence: TGTGCCAGCAGCTTGAGGGTTTCAAGCGCAGATACGCAGTATTTT.

The chain is built from TRBV11-1 and TRBJ2-2; D might be TRBD1 (5 bases). Trimming left V 2 bases short and J 2 bases short, with 12 bases between. Germline V CDR1 and CDR2: SGHAT, FQDESV (reference sequence). CDR3 length: 16 amino acids. The CDR3, as DNA: TGTGCCAGCAGCTTAACGACAGCAAGTAACACCGGGGAGCTGTTTTTT. It translates to CASSLTTASNTGELFF. Using reference TRBV11-1 and TRBJ2-2 for the parts outside the CDR3, the full variable domain is EAEVAQSPRYKITEKSQAVAFWCDPISGHATLYWYRQILGQGPELLVQFQDESVVDDSQLPKDRFSAERLKGVDSTLKIQPAELGDSAMYLCASSLTTASNTGELFFGEGSRLTVL.

The gene calls are TRBV7-3 and TRBJ2-2; D is possibly TRBD2 (6 bases). Per germline, CDR1 SGHTA and CDR2 FQGTGA. This CDR3 comprises 14 residues. With 5 bases removed from V and 4 bases from J, the gap between germline ends came to 11 bases. The CDR3 nucleotides read TGTGCCAGCAGCCCCTACGGGAGCACCGGGGAGCTGTTTTTT. Its translation: CASSPYGSTGELFF.

This clone is a singleton in its sample. For the CDR3, the DNA is TGTGCCAGCGACCGGGAGGTTGATAAGAGCGCTGAAGCTTTCTTT. Protein: CASDREVDKSAEAFF. The chain uses TRBV2 and TRBJ1-1; no reliable D call. CDR1 and CDR2 (germline): SNHLY, FYNNEI. The CDR3 is made up of 15 amino acids. Trimming removed 8 bases at V and 6 bases at J, with 22 bases between.

This clone was detected once. The V gene is TRBV5-4, the J gene TRBJ2-1; the match to TRBD1 covers 9 bases. Germline V gives CDR1 SGHNT, CDR2 YYREEE (reference sequence). The V segment lost 3 bases and the J segment 4 bases; nucleotides outside the gene matches: 5. CDR3 length equals 15 residues. CDR3 bases: TGTGCCAGCAGCTACCCGGGACAGGGTTACAATGAGCAGTTCTTC. Its translation: CASSYPGQGYNEQFF.

This clone was observed a single time. The chain joins TRBV30 to TRBJ1-6; TRBD1 might be the D (5 bases). CDR3 size: 14 residues. Trimming pared 2 bases from V and 8 bases from J, leaving 13 bases between. The germline V gene has CDR1 GTSNPN and CDR2 SVGIG (reference sequence). The CDR3 region is CAWSFPGGDSPLHF. CDR3 DNA sequence: TGTGCCTGGAGTTTCCCCGGAGGGGATTCACCCCTCCACTTT.

The rearrangement uses TRBV13 and TRBJ2-3; TRBD2 aligns across 13 bases. The CDR3 totals 17 residues. CDR1 PRHDT and CDR2 FYEKMQ come from the germline V gene (reference sequence). After removal of 5 bases from V and 2 bases from J, the junction contained 7 bases not matched to a gene. Written as DNA, the CDR3 is TGTGCCAGCAGCCTCACTAGCGGGGGGGCCCCCACAGATACGCAGTATTTT. Its protein product is CASSLTSGGAPTDTQYF.

This clone came up once. This sequence joins TRBV29-1 and TRBJ1-4, with 8 bases lining up with TRBD1. Germline V gives CDR1 SQVTM, CDR2 ANQGSEA. The J segment lost 3 bases and the V segment lost 7 bases, leaving 7 bases of the junction unmatched. CDR3 size: 14 residues. The CDR3 here is CSARRTGSNEKLFF. The DNA of the CDR3 is TGCAGCGCCCGACGGACAGGGTCTAATGAAAAACTGTTTTTT.

The chain links TRBV18 to TRBJ1-1; TRBD1 aligns across 9 bases. Germline CDR1 and CDR2: KGHSH and LQKENI. Trimming cost V 2 bases and J 4 bases; bases outside gene matches: 8. The CDR3 is made up of 16 amino acids. CDR3 sequence: CASSPTIKTGGTEAFF. CDR3 coding DNA: TGTGCCAGCTCACCAACTATTAAGACAGGGGGCACTGAAGCTTTCTTT.

The chain links TRBV5-1 to TRBJ2-1, with D perhaps matching TRBD1 (7 bases). The ends were cut back, 0 bases at V and 10 bases at J, with 20 bases in the middle. This CDR3 is built from 16 residues. Germline V gene sequence: CDR1 SGHRS, CDR2 YFSETQ. The CDR3 here is CASSLDSSGTTGEQFF. CDR3 DNA sequence: TGCGCCAGCAGCTTGGATAGTAGCGGTACGACAGGGGAGCAGTTCTTC.

The CDR3 reads CASSHLLVNTQYF. The CDR3 nucleotides read TGCGCCAGCAGCCACCTACTAGTTAATACGCAGTATTTT. This chain connects TRBV4-1 to TRBJ2-3; weak D call: TRBD2 (5 bases). The V end was cut by 3 bases, the J end by 7 bases, with 11 bases between. The CDR3 length is 13 residues. The V gene's germline CDR1 is MGHRA and CDR2 YSYEKL.

CDR3 residues: CASSKSGLSRGRRTGELFF. For the CDR3, the DNA is TGTGCCAGCAGCAAAAGTGGGCTTAGCAGGGGGCGCCGCACCGGGGAGCTGTTTTTT. J is TRBJ2-2 and V is TRBV21-1; whether TRBD1, the table's D call, matches the DNA was not checked. TRBV21-1 is marked as a pseudogene. This CDR3 region has 19 residues.

The V gene is TRBV29-1, the J gene TRBJ2-7; 9 bases are a match to TRBD1. The CDR3 is 13 amino acids. The germline gives CDR1 SQVTM, CDR2 ANQGSEA. The V and J ends lost 5 bases and 3 bases, in that order; junction bases with no gene match: 5. CDR3 coding DNA: TGCAGCGTTCGAGGACAGGGGATCTACGAGCAGTACTTC. The encoded protein is CSVRGQGIYEQYF.

This clone was seen a single time. The chain has TRBV6-5 and TRBJ2-5; TRBD2 might be the D (7 bases). The CDR3 is 15 residues long. With 3 bases removed from V and 2 bases from J, the gap between germline ends came to 13 bases. CDR1 and CDR2 from the germline V gene are MNHEY and SVGAGI. The CDR3 spells CASSYYGGQQETQYF. The CDR3 DNA reads as TGTGCCAGCAGTTATTACGGGGGGCAGCAAGAGACCCAGTACTTC.

This chain joins TRBV4-1 and TRBJ2-7; 7 bases fit TRBD1. The CDR3 spans 15 residues. Germline CDR1 reads MGHRA; CDR2 reads YSYEKL. V was clipped by 1 base and J by 4 bases; unmatched bases: 7. The CDR3 loop is CASSQGQGVHYEQYF. The CDR3 region has the DNA TGCGCCAGCAGCCAAGGACAGGGTGTCCATTACGAGCAGTACTTC.

The chain has TRBV6-6 and TRBJ2-5; maybe TRBD2 (5 bases). This CDR3 has 16 residues. Germline CDR1 MNHNY, CDR2 SVGAGI (reference sequence). Deletions cut 5 bases from V and 1 base from J, with 17 bases between. CDR3 in amino acids: CASSVGTRFFQETQYF. Here the CDR3 DNA reads TGTGCCAGCAGTGTCGGAACTAGATTTTTCCAAGAGACCCAGTACTTC.

The rearrangement joins TRBV27 to TRBJ2-7, with a possible D match to TRBD1 (6 bases). Trimming took off 6 bases at V and 0 bases at J, with 18 bases between the two ends. From germline, CDR1 is MNHEY and CDR2 SMNVEV (reference sequence). The CDR3 runs to 16 residues. The CDR3 region is CASSYNGQWSSYEQYF. The CDR3 DNA reads as TGTGCCAGCAGCTACAACGGACAGTGGAGCTCCTACGAGCAGTACTTC.